The 4 T cell receptor beta chains reported below all come from one sample, sequenced in a study of beta chain features in type 1 diabetes. The study's findings and limits: The study found moderately but significantly shorter TCRB CDR3s in all four CD4+ subsets of Type 1 diabetes patients.

Their target antigens are unknown. Reverse transcribing all isolated RNA meant expressed TCRB transcripts were sequenced. The method was immunoSEQ multiplex PCR; TCRdb's version includes in-frame clones alone and lacks a portion of them. The table shows roughly 280,000 clones, with about 23% occurring only once. Sequencing was done on a sample of naive CD4+ T cells from blood. The receptors were sampled from a woman in her 30s with type 1 diabetes.

The chain uses TRBV19 and TRBJ2-5; tentative D call: TRBD1 (6 bases). With 8 bases removed from V and 5 bases from J, the gap between germline ends came to 12 bases. This CDR3 is 12 amino acids long. In germline, CDR1 is LNHDA, CDR2 SQIVND (reference sequence). The CDR3 DNA sequence: TGTGCCAGTGGTACAGGGCTGGAGACCCAGTACTTC. Translation gives CASGTGLETQYF.

The chain uses TRBV7-9 and TRBJ2-7; 8 positions agree with TRBD1. Trimming took 4 bases from V and 3 from J; bases not matched to a gene: 8. CDR1 and CDR2 from the germline V gene are SEHNR and FQNEAQ (reference sequence). The CDR3 has 15 residues. CDR3 loop: CASSWRGGQDYEQYF. CDR3 bases: TGTGCCAGCAGCTGGAGAGGGGGACAGGACTACGAGCAGTACTTC.

Only a few counts were recorded for this clone. The CDR3 spells CAWGTGGTDTQYF. The DNA of the CDR3 is TGTGCCTGGGGGACAGGGGGCACAGATACGCAGTATTTT. V usage is TRBV30 and J usage is TRBJ2-3; 10 bases match TRBD1. This CDR3 is built from 13 residues. The trim removed 5 bases at V and 1 base at J, leaving 0 bases unmatched. CDR1 is GTSNPN, CDR2 SVGIG, per germline (reference sequence).

This clone was found a few times. The chain employs TRBV4-2 and TRBJ2-3, with D uncertain. Trimming shortened V by 0 bases and J by 11 bases, and 12 bases separated the two germline ends. The germline V gene encodes CDR1 LGHNA and CDR2 YNFKEQ. The CDR3 contains 13 residues. CDR3 DNA sequence: TGTGCCAGCAGCCAAGATGCGTCTAGTGAGCAGTATTTT. This gives the protein CASSQDASSEQYF.